The clone carrying this T cell receptor beta chain showed up just a few times. The sample originates from a study of blood T cell repertoires in COVID-19. Study summary: The cDNA or gDNA used as material had been derived from T cells, B-cell-depleted T cells, or PBMCs.

Sequenced by immunoSEQ multiplex PCR; TCRdb stores in-frame clones only, minus some. The table records some 90,000 clones, 89% of them present only once. The germline gives CDR1 MNHEY, CDR2 SMNVEV (reference sequence). CDR3 size: 17 residues. V was pared by 9 bases and J by 4 bases, with 11 bases of the junction left unmatched. Seattle researchers signed up patients amid active infection and tracked them longitudinally. Sequencing was done on a sample of peripheral blood. The origin of this receptor is a man aged 45-65 years with COVID-19, enrolled during active disease. V gene TRBV27 combines with J gene TRBJ2-3, with 15 positions matching TRBD2. CDR3 coding DNA: TGTGCCAGTGGGAGTATCGGACTAGCGGGGGGGTCAGATACGCAGTATTTT. Translation: CASGSIGLAGGSDTQYF.